These 11 T cell receptor beta chains were sequenced from one sample in a study of blood T cell repertoires in COVID-19. TCRdb's table, derived via immunoSEQ multiplex PCR, lists solely in-frame clones and lacks some. The data contain roughly 500,000 clones, 80% to 90% of them singletons. The sample taken for sequencing was peripheral blood. The receptors come from a human donor in a cohort sampled during active COVID-19.

The CDR3, as DNA: TGCGCCAGCAGCTTTGGCACTTCTAGCGGGAGGGCCATGACAGATACGCAGTATTTT. Amino acids: CASSFGTSSGRAMTDTQYF. The chain is built from TRBV5-1 and TRBJ2-3; TRBD2 matches 12 bases. This CDR3 is built from 19 residues. In germline, CDR1 is SGHRS, CDR2 YFSETQ. After removal of 2 bases from V and 3 bases from J, the junction contained 13 bases not matched to a gene.

The chain is built from TRBV5-4 and TRBJ1-2; weak D call: TRBD1 (6 bases). This CDR3 is 15 amino acids long. Germline assignment: CDR1 SGHNT and CDR2 YYREEE (reference sequence). The V gene lost 0 bases and the J gene lost 3 bases, with 12 bases spanning the gap. The CDR3 coding sequence is TGTGCCAGCAGCTTGGTAACAGGGTTGGACTATGGCTACACCTTC. Translating it yields CASSLVTGLDYGYTF.

This chain joins TRBV3-1 (or the pseudogene TRBV3-2) and TRBJ1-5, with TRBD1 matching over 7 bases. This CDR3 comprises 17 residues. Germline-derived CDR1 and CDR2 are LGHDT and YNNKEL (reference sequence). V was clipped by 1 base and J by 0 bases; unmatched bases: 6. The CDR3: CASSQGGTANSNQPQHF. The CDR3 DNA sequence: TGTGCCAGCAGCCAAGGGGGGACAGCAAATAGCAATCAGCCCCAGCATTTT.

V and J are TRBV6-5 and TRBJ2-4; a weak D match, TRBD1 (6 bases). CDR3 length: 15 amino acids. V was clipped by 6 bases and J by 0 bases, with 12 bases between them. Germline V CDR1 and CDR2: MNHEY, SVGAGI. The CDR3 spells CASRQGNLAKNIQYF. DNA of the CDR3: TGTGCCAGCAGACAGGGAAATTTAGCCAAAAACATTCAGTACTTC.

The chain couples TRBV19 to TRBJ2-5, with D possibly matching TRBD1 (5 bases). The CDR3 loop spans 14 amino acids. Germline CDR1 LNHDA, CDR2 SQIVND (reference sequence). Trimming shortened V by 9 bases and J by 4 bases, and 18 bases separated the two germline ends. The CDR3 region has the DNA TGTGCCAGCAGGGCAGGGCCATCAGTAGAGACCCAGTACTTC. Translation: CASRAGPSVETQYF.

The V and J genes are TRBV6-5 and TRBJ2-7; 10 nucleotides agree with TRBD1. Looked up from germline, CDR1 is MNHEY and CDR2 is SVGAGI. This CDR3 has 13 residues. Germline trimming cut 4 bases from V and 6 bases from J; bases unmatched to any gene: 3. In DNA form, the CDR3 reads TGTGCCAGCAGTTCGGACAGGGGGGCCGAGCAGTACTTC. Residues: CASSSDRGAEQYF.

The V call is TRBV5-6, the J call TRBJ1-5; D may be TRBD1 (5 bases). The CDR3 is 15 amino acids. V lost 5 bases, J lost 6 bases, and 18 bases lay in between. Per germline, CDR1 SGHDT and CDR2 YYEEEE. CDR3 in DNA: TGTGCCAGCAGATTCAGAGGACGGGGGAGTCAGCCCCAGCATTTT. Translated, it gives CASRFRGRGSQPQHF.

J is TRBJ1-5 and V is TRBV6-2 or TRBV6-3; the D gene is possibly TRBD1 (5 bases). V lost 2 bases and J lost 4, with 18 bases in between. Looked up from germline, CDR1 is MNHEY and CDR2 is SVGEGT. The CDR3 is 17 amino acids. This CDR3 reads CASSYGGNQKTNQPQHF. CDR3 bases: TGTGCCAGCAGTTACGGGGGGAACCAGAAGACTAATCAGCCCCAGCATTTT.

The chain combines TRBV5-1 with TRBJ2-2, with D tentatively TRBD2 (5 bases). Germline values: CDR1 SGHRS, CDR2 YFSETQ. V was clipped by 2 bases and J by 9 bases, with 8 bases between them. This CDR3 spans 12 amino acids. The CDR3 is CASSFGVRELFF. The CDR3 region has the DNA TGCGCCAGCAGCTTCGGGGTGAGGGAGCTGTTTTTT.

The chain combines TRBV28 with TRBJ1-1, with D tentatively TRBD1 (6 bases). This CDR3 comprises 15 residues. CDR1 and CDR2 from the germline V gene are MDHEN and SYDVKM. V gave up 7 bases and J gave up 5 bases, with 20 bases separating them. Here the CDR3 DNA reads TGTGCCAGCACCTCCCAGGGGCAGGGTTGGACTGAAGCTTTCTTT. As protein: CASTSQGQGWTEAFF.

J is TRBJ2-1 and V is TRBV3-1 (or the pseudogene TRBV3-2); 7 bases agree with TRBD1. The CDR3 contains 16 residues. Germline V gene sequence: CDR1 LGHDT, CDR2 YNNKEL (reference sequence). After removal of 3 bases from V and 2 bases from J, the junction contained 7 bases not matched to a gene. The CDR3 DNA follows: TGTGCCAGCAGCCAGGACCGGGACAGTCCCTACAATGAGCAGTTCTTC. Encoded protein: CASSQDRDSPYNEQFF.